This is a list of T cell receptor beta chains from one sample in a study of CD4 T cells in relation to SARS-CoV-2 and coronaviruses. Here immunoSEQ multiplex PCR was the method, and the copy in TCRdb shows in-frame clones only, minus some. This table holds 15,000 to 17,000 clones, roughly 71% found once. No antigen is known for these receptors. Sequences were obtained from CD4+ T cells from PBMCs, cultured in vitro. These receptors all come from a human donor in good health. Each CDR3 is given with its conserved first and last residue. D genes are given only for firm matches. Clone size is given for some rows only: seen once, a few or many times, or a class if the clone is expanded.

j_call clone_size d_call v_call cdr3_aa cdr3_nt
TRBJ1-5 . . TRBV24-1 CATSEGGYSNQPQHF TGTGCCACCAGTGAGGGGGGGTATAGCAATCAGCCCCAGCATTTT
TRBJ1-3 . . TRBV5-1 CASSLGSGAGNTIYF TGCGCCAGCAGCTTGGGGTCAGGGGCTGGAAACACCATATATTTT
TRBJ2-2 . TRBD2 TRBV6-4 CGREGRSGELFF TGTGGCAGGGAGGGCCGAAGCGGGGAGCTGTTTTTT
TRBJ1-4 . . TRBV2 CASSDGTLNEKLFF TGTGCCAGCAGTGATGGGACCCTTAATGAAAAACTGTTTTTT
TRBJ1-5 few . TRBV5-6 CASSLTQSVQPQHF TGTGCCAGCAGCTTGACACAGTCGGTTCAGCCCCAGCATTTT
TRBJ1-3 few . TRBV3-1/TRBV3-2 CASSQDRGFISGNTIYF TGTGCCAGCAGCCAAGATCGAGGATTTATCTCTGGAAACACCATATATTTT
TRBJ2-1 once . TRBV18 CASSPLGLHNEQFF TGTGCCAGCTCACCACTGGGACTCCACAATGAGCAGTTCTTC
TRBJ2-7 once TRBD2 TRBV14 CASSQGSGSMSYEQYF TGTGCCAGCAGCCAAGGCAGCGGGAGTATGTCCTACGAGCAGTACTTC
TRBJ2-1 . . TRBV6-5 CASSLGLWNEQFF TGTGCCAGCAGTTTGGGGCTCTGGAATGAGCAGTTCTTC
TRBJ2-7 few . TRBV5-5 CASSLARLQEQYF TGTGCCAGCAGCTTAGCACGGCTACAGGAGCAGTACTTC
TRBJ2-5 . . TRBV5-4 CASSHPGRLQETQYF TGTGCCAGCAGCCATCCCGGGAGACTCCAAGAGACCCAGTACTTC
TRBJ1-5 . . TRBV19 CASSIVSAHGQPQHF TGTGCCAGTAGTATAGTCTCCGCCCATGGTCAGCCCCAGCATTTT
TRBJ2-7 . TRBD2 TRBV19 CASSSGTSGRGEQYF TGTGCCAGTAGTTCCGGGACTAGCGGGAGAGGCGAGCAGTACTTC
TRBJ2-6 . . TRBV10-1 CASSSGANVLTF TGCGCCAGCTCGTCTGGGGCCAACGTCCTGACTTTC
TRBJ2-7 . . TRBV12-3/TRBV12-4 CASSTSSAYEQYF TGTGCCAGCAGCACTTCCTCTGCCTACGAGCAGTACTTC
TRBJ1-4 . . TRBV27 CASSSTHRVPNNEKLFF TGTGCCAGCAGTTCTACCCACAGGGTTCCCAATAATGAAAAACTGTTTTTT
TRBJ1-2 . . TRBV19 CASSIDFRTRGYTF TGTGCCAGTAGTATAGATTTCCGGACGCGGGGCTACACCTTC
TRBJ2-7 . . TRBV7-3 CASSLSGVGWGHEQYF TGTGCCAGCAGCTTAAGTGGGGTGGGGTGGGGCCACGAGCAGTACTTC
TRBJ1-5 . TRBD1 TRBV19 CASSWDRGLGDQPQHF TGTGCCAGTAGTTGGGACAGGGGGCTAGGGGATCAGCCCCAGCATTTT